This T cell receptor (beta chain) appears in the sequencing data of a study of regulatory T cells in long-lasting Graves disease. Time point here: newly diagnosed GD, antithyroid drugs for less than 3 months. From RNA extracted from PBMCs, the TCR library was made. Both iRepertoire HTBI primers and Arm-PCR of CDR3 regions were used to build the TCR beta libraries. MiXCR was run by TCRdb on the multiplex PCR reads, yielding one entry per CDR3 protein. Seen here are a few hundred thousand distinct CDR3 sequences, 14% observed once, and the top ten hold roughly 15%. V dropped 6 bases and J dropped 9 bases, with 15 bases sitting between them. Per germline, CDR1 SNHLY and CDR2 FYNNEI. The CDR3 is 13 residues long. This clonotype occurred many times. Another study also made use of these data, one on T cells in Graves' hyperthyroidism and ophthalmopathy. That study reports: Uncontrolled infection, other autoimmune disease, pregnancy or lactation disqualified patients from enrolment.

The chain couples TRBV2 to TRBJ1-5; D remains ambiguous. The starting material was peripheral blood mononuclear cells (PBMCs), obtained at new diagnosis, from a patient treated with antithyroid drugs. This clonotype was sampled from a woman aged 50 to 60 with Graves disease. The CDR3 loop reads CASSPLGFRPQHF. The CDR3 bases are TGTGCCAGCAGCCCCCTGGGGTTTCGGCCCCAGCATTTT.